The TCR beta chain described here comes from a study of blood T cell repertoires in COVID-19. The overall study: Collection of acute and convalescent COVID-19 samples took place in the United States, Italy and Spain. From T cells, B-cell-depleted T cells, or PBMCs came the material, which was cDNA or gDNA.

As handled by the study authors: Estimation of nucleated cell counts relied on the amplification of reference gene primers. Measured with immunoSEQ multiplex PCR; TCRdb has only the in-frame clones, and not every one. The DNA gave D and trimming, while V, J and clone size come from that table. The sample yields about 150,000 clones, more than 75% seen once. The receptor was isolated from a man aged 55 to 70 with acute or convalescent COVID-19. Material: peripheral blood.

CDR3 sequence reads: CASSGSGMYDTQYF. As DNA, the CDR3 is TGTGCCAGCAGCGGGAGCGGGATGTATGATACGCAGTATTTT. The chain links TRBV7-2 to TRBJ2-3; 7 positions agree with TRBD2. The trim removed 5 bases at V and 6 bases at J, leaving 8 bases unmatched. The CDR3 runs to 14 residues. Per germline, CDR1 SGHTA and CDR2 FQGNSA.